The 28 T cell receptor beta chains below all came from one sample that was sequenced in a study of blood T cell repertoires in COVID-19. The assay was immunoSEQ multiplex PCR, and TCRdb's table has in-frame clones only and misses some. This sample carries approximately 250,000 clones, 70% to 90% of them seen once, and the ten largest clones take about 5%. Sequenced sample: peripheral blood. The receptor source for this set is a woman aged 55-75 years with COVID-19, enrolled during active disease.

The gene calls are TRBV9 and TRBJ2-3, with a weak D call TRBD2 (6 bases). CDR3 length: 13 residues. The V and J ends lost 4 bases and 8 bases respectively, with 14 bases between them. Germline CDR1 reads SGDLS; CDR2 reads YYNGEE. The CDR3 loop is CASSPRVGGTQYF. The CDR3 DNA follows: TGTGCCAGCAGCCCGAGGGTGGGGGGTACGCAGTATTTT.

The chain is built from TRBV30 and TRBJ1-1; D is undetermined. The CDR3 is 15 residues long. Germline V lookup: CDR1 GTSNPN, CDR2 SVGIG (reference sequence). Trimming stripped 3 bases from V and 3 bases from J, with 17 bases between. CDR3 amino acids: CAWSAGRRGHTEAFF. CDR3 sequence (DNA): TGTGCCTGGAGCGCCGGACGCCGCGGGCACACTGAAGCTTTCTTT. The full variable domain, its missing parts supplied by reference TRBV30 and TRBJ1-1, is SQTIHQWPATLVQPVGSPLSLECTVEGTSNPNLYWYRQAAGRGLQLLFYSVGIGQISSEVPQNLSASRPQDRQFILSSKKLLLSDSGFYLCAWSAGRRGHTEAFFGQGTRLTVV.

The rearrangement links TRBV5-1 to TRBJ2-1; no reliable D call. This CDR3 contains 13 residues. Germline V gene sequence: CDR1 SGHRS, CDR2 YFSETQ. V lost 1 base to trimming and J lost 8 bases, with 10 bases between them. CDR3 bases: TGCGCCAGCAGCTTGCGGGTCCGGGATGAGCAGTTCTTC. Translated: CASSLRVRDEQFF.

The chain combines TRBV19 with TRBJ2-4; D perhaps matches TRBD1 (6 bases). The CDR3 has 16 amino acids. V was pared by 3 bases and J by 0 bases, with 12 bases between. Germline V gene sequence: CDR1 LNHDA, CDR2 SQIVND (reference sequence). This CDR3 is CASSMPGHGAKNIQYF. The DNA of the CDR3 is TGTGCCAGTAGTATGCCGGGACATGGAGCCAAAAACATTCAGTACTTC.

V usage is TRBV11-2 and J usage is TRBJ1-2, with 8 bases that match TRBD1. After removal of 3 bases from V and 4 bases from J, the junction contained 4 bases not matched to a gene. This CDR3 spans 14 amino acids. Germline values: CDR1 SGHAT, CDR2 FQNNGV. The CDR3 region has the DNA TGTGCCAGCAGCTTTACAGGGGGGAGCTATGGCTACACCTTC. Amino acid sequence: CASSFTGGSYGYTF.

This chain uses TRBV9 with TRBJ1-3; 11 nucleotides agree with TRBD1. The V segment lost 4 bases and the J segment 6 bases; nucleotides outside the gene matches: 6. CDR3 length equals 15 residues. CDR1 SGDLS and CDR2 YYNGEE come from the germline V gene. As DNA, the CDR3 is TGTGCCAGCAGCCTCGGGGGACAGGGGGAAAACACCATATATTTT. Protein sequence: CASSLGGQGENTIYF.

This clone was detected once. The chain combines TRBV19 with TRBJ1-3; D remains ambiguous. Per germline, CDR1 LNHDA and CDR2 SQIVND (reference sequence). The CDR3 has 16 residues. The V end was cut by 5 bases, the J end by 0 bases, with 14 bases between. CDR3 loop: CASSSGTGASGNTIYF. In nucleotides, the CDR3 is TGTGCCAGTAGTTCTGGAACTGGAGCCTCTGGAAACACCATATATTTT.

The rearrangement uses TRBV5-1 and TRBJ2-4, with D tentatively TRBD1 (6 bases). V dropped 4 bases and J dropped 6 bases, with 20 bases sitting between them. This CDR3 comprises 16 residues. Germline assignment: CDR1 SGHRS and CDR2 YFSETQ. For the CDR3, the DNA is TGCGCCAGCAGCCAAAACAGGGATGGGCCGACAAACATTCAGTACTTC. Translated, it gives CASSQNRDGPTNIQYF.

The V gene is TRBV19, the J gene TRBJ2-3, with 10 bases that match TRBD2. Trimming at V came to 5 bases and at J to 0 bases, leaving 8 bases not matched to a gene. From germline, CDR1 is LNHDA and CDR2 SQIVND (reference sequence). This CDR3 has 17 amino acids. The CDR3 loop reads CASSPLSGRGSTDTQYF. As DNA, the CDR3 is TGTGCCAGTAGTCCCCTAAGCGGGAGGGGAAGCACAGATACGCAGTATTTT.

V is TRBV7-3 and J is TRBJ1-2; D perhaps matches TRBD1 (6 bases). The CDR3 runs to 15 residues. Between the trimmed V and J ends, which lost 5 bases and 4 bases, there was a span of 17 bases. The germline CDR1 and CDR2 sequences are SGHTA and FQGTGA. The CDR3 loop reads CASSPPGASFYGYTF. The DNA for the CDR3 is TGTGCCAGCAGCCCCCCAGGGGCCTCCTTCTATGGCTACACCTTC.

The V gene is TRBV6-1, the J gene TRBJ2-7; no firm D call. CDR3 length equals 15 residues. CDR1 and CDR2 from the germline V gene are MNHNS and SASEGT. V lost 0 bases, J lost 3 bases, and 12 bases lay in between. The DNA of the CDR3 is TGTGCCAGCAGTGAAGCGGTCAATCCGAGCTACGAGCAGTACTTC. Translated, it gives CASSEAVNPSYEQYF.

J is TRBJ1-2 and V is TRBV18; TRBD1 aligns across 7 bases. The CDR3 contains 14 residues. V shed 4 bases and J 0 bases; nucleotides not matched to a gene: 2. The germline V gene encodes CDR1 KGHSH and CDR2 LQKENI. Here the CDR3 DNA reads TGTGCCAGCTCACTCCAGGGGGCTAACTATGGCTACACCTTC. Amino acids: CASSLQGANYGYTF.

The chain has TRBV2 and TRBJ2-7; a weak D match, TRBD2 (5 bases). V dropped 5 bases and J dropped 7 bases, with 12 bases sitting between them. The CDR3 runs to 12 residues. Per germline, CDR1 SNHLY and CDR2 FYNNEI. The CDR3 DNA reads TGTGCCAGCAGTTCGGCCCGAGGGGAGCAGTACTTC. This sequence encodes CASSSARGEQYF.

Worth noting for this clone: Different DNA sequences within this sample yield the same CDR3. V gene TRBV5-1 combines with J gene TRBJ2-3; tentative D call: TRBD1 (6 bases). V was clipped by 2 bases and J by 0 bases, with 10 bases between them. The CDR3 contains 15 residues. The germline gives CDR1 SGHRS, CDR2 YFSETQ. The CDR3 reads CASSFGGPSTDTQYF. The CDR3 DNA reads TGCGCCAGCAGCTTTGGGGGCCCCAGCACAGATACGCAGTATTTT.

The rearrangement links TRBV18 to TRBJ2-5; D is undetermined. Deletions cut 5 bases from V and 0 bases from J, with 10 bases between. The CDR3 is made up of 14 amino acids. The germline V gene encodes CDR1 KGHSH and CDR2 LQKENI. The CDR3 region is CASSAPVDQETQYF. CDR3 coding DNA: TGTGCCAGCTCAGCCCCAGTGGACCAAGAGACCCAGTACTTC.

J is TRBJ1-6 and V is TRBV6-5; 7 positions agree with TRBD1. Trimming at V came to 6 bases and at J to 7 bases, leaving 6 bases not matched to a gene. This CDR3 has 14 amino acids. CDR1 MNHEY and CDR2 SVGAGI come from the germline V gene. The CDR3 coding sequence is TGTGCCAGCAGCGCCGGGACAGAAAATTCACCCCTCCACTTT. It encodes CASSAGTENSPLHF.

The chain combines TRBV11-3 with TRBJ2-1, with a tentative D call TRBD2 (6 bases). CDR3 length: 17 amino acids. The germline V gene has CDR1 SGHNT and CDR2 YENEEA. The V end was cut by 0 bases, the J end by 4 bases, with 16 bases between. CDR3 DNA: TGTGCCAGCAGCTTAGAGGGTACCGGGAGAGCTTACAATGAGCAGTTCTTC. Translation: CASSLEGTGRAYNEQFF.

The chain combines TRBV3-1 (or the pseudogene TRBV3-2) with TRBJ1-2; perhaps TRBD1 as D (5 bases). Germline V gene sequence: CDR1 LGHDT, CDR2 YNNKEL (reference sequence). The CDR3 length is 19 residues. Trimming cost V 1 base and J 3 bases, with 24 bases left between them. This CDR3 reads CASSQVVWGVGRAHYGYTF. Here the CDR3 DNA reads TGTGCCAGCAGCCAAGTCGTTTGGGGGGTGGGCAGGGCTCACTATGGCTACACCTTC.

This clone has more than one count but fewer than ten. The rearrangement links TRBV28 to TRBJ1-3; the match to TRBD1 covers 9 bases. The CDR3 is 14 residues long. The J segment lost 7 bases and the V segment lost 5 bases, leaving 6 bases of the junction unmatched. Germline V lookup: CDR1 MDHEN, CDR2 SYDVKM. CDR3 DNA sequence: TGTGCCAGCAGTGGACAGGGGAAGAGGAACACCATATATTTT. This sequence encodes CASSGQGKRNTIYF.

This chain uses TRBV5-5 with TRBJ1-3, with no clear D. There are 14 residues in the CDR3. CDR1 is SGHKS and CDR2 is YYEKEE in the germline V gene (reference sequence). The V end lost 0 bases, the J end lost 0 bases, and 4 bases lay between the germline ends. CDR3 coding DNA: TGTGCCAGCAGCTTGGACAACTCTGGAAACACCATATATTTT. Translated, it gives CASSLDNSGNTIYF.

The chain joins TRBV5-6 to TRBJ2-1, with a weak D call TRBD2 (5 bases). Germline loops: CDR1 SGHDT, CDR2 YYEEEE. Trimming stripped 7 bases from V and 5 bases from J, with 16 bases between. This CDR3 has 14 residues. The CDR3 nucleotides read TGTGCCAGCGGACTGAGAAACTGGAACAATGAGCAGTTCTTC. The encoded protein is CASGLRNWNNEQFF.

The genes are TRBV6-1 and TRBJ1-2, with TRBD1 matching 8 bases. The CDR3 is 16 residues long. The V and J ends lost 4 bases and 7 bases, in that order; junction bases with no gene match: 14. Germline V gene data show CDR1 as MNHNS and CDR2 as SASEGT. CDR3 nucleotide sequence: TGTGCCAGCAGTGTTCCCGGGACAGGTCGAAGCGGTGGCTACACCTTC. Translating it yields CASSVPGTGRSGGYTF.

The chain couples TRBV19 to TRBJ1-1, with TRBD1 as a possible D gene (5 bases). Deletions cut 4 bases from V and 5 bases from J, with 14 bases between. Germline V gene lookup returns CDR1 LNHDA and CDR2 SQIVND (reference sequence). This CDR3 has 14 amino acids. This chain's CDR3 is CASSTRRGGTEAFF. The CDR3 DNA reads TGTGCCAGTAGTACCCGCCGGGGGGGGACTGAAGCTTTCTTT.

The rearrangement uses TRBV6-5 and TRBJ1-1; 8 bases agree with TRBD1. The CDR3 has 14 amino acids. Germline V lookup: CDR1 MNHEY, CDR2 SVGAGI. The J segment lost 1 base and the V segment lost 4 bases, leaving 2 bases of the junction unmatched. CDR3 bases: TGTGCCAGCAGTTGGGACAGGTGGAACACTGAAGCTTTCTTT. Translation: CASSWDRWNTEAFF.

This clone came up once. This chain connects TRBV2 to TRBJ2-4; D might be TRBD1 (6 bases). This CDR3 is built from 17 residues. V dropped 7 bases and J dropped 6 bases, with 25 bases sitting between them. CDR1 SNHLY and CDR2 FYNNEI come from the germline V gene. CDR3 sequence: CASTWGPGRMTGNIQYF. CDR3 bases: TGTGCCAGCACCTGGGGGCCGGGACGAATGACGGGAAACATTCAGTACTTC.

The V and J genes are TRBV14 and TRBJ1-2; tentative D call: TRBD1 (6 bases). V was cut by 5 bases and J by 4 bases, with 11 bases left in between. Germline CDR1 and CDR2: SGHDN and FVKESK. CDR3 length: 13 residues. CDR3 in DNA: TGTGCCAGCAGCGGTGGGGGCGGCTATGGCTACACCTTC. As protein: CASSGGGGYGYTF.

Only a few counts were recorded for this clone. The rearrangement links TRBV10-2 to TRBJ2-2; 9 positions match TRBD1. The junction had 8 bases not matched to a gene; V was cut back by 6 bases and J by 0 bases. Germline V gene data show CDR1 as WSHSY and CDR2 as SAAADI. The CDR3 is made up of 17 amino acids. CDR3 amino acids: CASRAQTGGTNTGELFF. CDR3 nucleotides: TGCGCCAGCAGGGCCCAGACAGGGGGAACGAACACCGGGGAGCTGTTTTTT.

The genes are TRBV7-8 and TRBJ2-5; tentative D call: TRBD1 (5 bases). Trimming pared 1 base from V and 3 bases from J, leaving 6 bases between. This CDR3 is 13 amino acids long. In germline, CDR1 is SGHVS, CDR2 FQNEAQ. The CDR3 loop is CASSLVTEETQYF. CDR3 DNA: TGTGCCAGCAGCTTAGTGACAGAAGAGACCCAGTACTTC.